The rows below give T cell receptor beta chains drawn from one sample of a study of tumor-infiltrating lymphocytes in primary liver carcinoma. TCRdb reprocessed the multiplex PCR reads via MiXCR and lists one record per CDR3 protein. In the table there are roughly 86,000 distinct CDR3 sequences, 65% to 70% of which are singletons. The specimen was tumor-adjacent normal liver tissue. The receptor set was obtained from a man in his forties or fifties with primary liver carcinoma and hepatitis B virus infection. Each CDR3 is given with its conserved first and last residue.

>TRBV6-2/TRBV6-3|TRBJ2-7
CASSCSRESYKQYF
>TRBV28|TRBJ2-1
CASSSITRGFDEQFF
>TRBV29-1|TRBJ2-7
CCVEGSLTNEQYF
>TRBV24-1|TRBJ1-1
CATTSAGGRAFF
>TRBV29-1|TRBJ2-1
CSGGEGVNNEQFF
>TRBV4-1|TRBJ2-1
CASNQGGLAVYNEQFF
>TRBV6-2/TRBV6-3|TRBJ2-5
CASSGNGETQYF
>TRBV29-1|TRBJ1-3
CSVGDSGRNTIYF
>TRBV11-2|TRBJ2-7
CVSQRDPTYEQYF
>TRBV11-1|TRBJ2-1
CTSSSDARGSTYNEQFF
>TRBV6-6|TRBJ2-1
CASSIDRGRNEQFF
>TRBV6-1|TRBJ2-7
CVSSEARGSARETQYF
>TRBV6-5|TRBJ2-3
CVSNPGVSDTQYF
>TRBV7-8|TRBJ2-3
CASSLSGGTGQDTQYF
>TRBV29-1|TRBJ2-3
CSVDSDASTDTQYF
>TRBV11-2|TRBJ2-3
CASSLEGLAWIDTQYF
>TRBV12-3/TRBV12-4|TRBJ1-4
CAISFSPLTTWAAGKLFF
>TRBV5-6|TRBJ1-3
CASSLVGFSPGNIIYF
>TRBV11-2|TRBJ2-7
CASSLTGPYEQYF
>TRBV13|TRBJ2-5
CASSLEVGEGSETQYF
>TRBV5-1|TRBJ2-5
CASSLTGETQYF
>TRBV25-1|TRBJ1-1
CDSSGTGFGTEAFF
>TRBV11-1|TRBJ2-1
CASSLGLGLPTHEELF
>TRBV5-5|TRBJ1-1
CASSRGGGRGAEAFF
>TRBV11-2|TRBJ1-1
CANSLVGEIEAFF
>TRBV29-1|TRBJ2-6
CNMMTGRANVLAF
>TRBV30|TRBJ2-3
CAWSVVGCTDTQYF
>TRBV4-1|TRBJ2-3
CTSSPEAGISTDTQYF
>TRBV28|TRBJ2-1
CASSFGTSNEQFF
>TRBV11-2|TRBJ2-1
CASSSFYEQFF
>TRBV5-5|TRBJ2-2
CASSPRDSLNTGELFF
>TRBV6-5|TRBJ2-1
CASSECRSSYNEQFF
>TRBV11-2|TRBJ2-2
CASSFSGSNTRELYF
>TRBV11-2|TRBJ2-7
CAIGQSYEQYF
>TRBV28|TRBJ2-7
CASIPGTSGGTYEQYF
>TRBV5-1|TRBJ2-7
CASTLEAGLYEQYF
>TRBV5-6|TRBJ2-7
CASSLEGSYEQHF
>TRBV11-2|TRBJ2-7
CASSSTRGVGVYEQYF
>TRBV14|TRBJ1-2
CASCHLQGPNYGYTF
>TRBV6-6|TRBJ2-1
CTSSYSFQQAYNERFF
>TRBV5-1|TRBJ2-1
CASSPTGTVNNEQFF
>TRBV10-2|TRBJ2-5
CASSETTPAAKETQYF
>TRBV11-2|TRBJ1-2
CTSSLEAGARGYTF
>TRBV20-1|TRBJ2-3
CSAEGTGADTQYF
>TRBV28|TRBJ2-3
CASSSSSGSGSTDTQYF
>TRBV11-2|TRBJ2-7
CASSSGRGSFGEQYF
>TRBV6-5|TRBJ2-1
CASSTTSGSNEHFF
>TRBV5-5|TRBJ2-2
CASGLAPSGSGNGELLF
>TRBV11-2|TRBJ2-7
CASSIVLAGKHEQYF
>TRBV5-1|TRBJ2-7
CASSSGLDGEQYF
>TRBV5-5|TRBJ2-3
CASSYPIGGYTDTQYF
>TRBV7-9|TRBJ2-7
CASSSSAFTCEQYF